What follows are 22 T cell receptor beta chains derived from one specimen sequenced in a study of cytomegalovirus exposure and HLA in healthy donors. The PCR was carried out with 60 Vbeta primers and 13 Jbeta primers. Produced via immunoSEQ multiplex PCR; TCRdb's table is partial and in-frame only. Here the sample spans 200,000 to 250,000 clones, around 76% being singletons. The sequenced material came from PBMCs. Every receptor here comes from a man between 18 and 35 years old in good health and CMV-seronegative.

The V call is TRBV5-1, the J call TRBJ1-6; 9 bases fit TRBD1. The CDR3 covers 17 residues. CDR1 and CDR2 (germline): SGHRS, YFSETQ. V was pared by 0 bases and J by 8 bases, with 9 bases of the junction left unmatched. CDR3 DNA: TGCGCCAGCAGCTTGGCAGGGACAGGGAGGAACGATTCACCCCTCCACTTT. This translates into CASSLAGTGRNDSPLHF.

With regard to this clone: The germline gene is not matched at one end of the junction; a read error may be the cause. V is TRBV7-9 and J is TRBJ1-1; D ambiguous. Germline CDR1 SEHNR, CDR2 FQNEAQ (reference sequence). CDR3 length: 14 amino acids. The CDR3 DNA is TGTTCCAGCAGCATATCGACACCTAACACTGAAGCTTTCTTT. Protein: CSSSISTPNTEAFF. The variable domain in full, with the rest retrieved from reference TRBV7-9 and TRBJ1-1, is DTGVSQNPRHKITKRGQNVTFRCDPISEHNRLYWYRQTLGQGPEFLTYFQNEAQLEKSRLLSDRFSAERPKGSFSTLEIQRTEQGDSAMYLCSSSISTPNTEAFFGQGTRLTVV.

The V and J genes are TRBV27 and TRBJ2-7, with 12 bases fitting TRBD2. The CDR3 extends over 18 amino acids. Germline CDR1 is MNHEY and CDR2 is SMNVEV (reference sequence). V was clipped by 1 base and J by 0 bases; unmatched bases: 7. CDR3 nucleotides: TGTGCCAGCAGTTTATTAACTAGCGGGAGGCCGTTCTCCTACGAGCAGTACTTC. It yields the protein CASSLLTSGRPFSYEQYF.

The J gene is TRBJ2-5, the V gene TRBV5-1, with 9 bases identical to TRBD1. J lost 1 base, V lost 0 bases, and 1 base had no gene match. Germline CDR1 is SGHRS and CDR2 is YFSETQ. The CDR3 extends over 15 amino acids. The CDR3 loop reads CASSLGDRAQETQYF. In nucleotides, the CDR3 is TGCGCCAGCAGCTTGGGGGACAGGGCCCAAGAGACCCAGTACTTC.

J is TRBJ2-1 and V is TRBV29-1, with TRBD2 matching 14 bases. CDR1 is SQVTM, CDR2 ANQGSEA, per germline. CDR3 size: 14 residues. The ends lost 7 bases at V and 8 bases at J; junction bases unmatched: 7. The CDR3 DNA sequence: TGCAGCGCAGAGACTAGCGGGAGGGGGGATGAGCAGTTCTTC. It specifies CSAETSGRGDEQFF.

V and J are TRBV6-5 and TRBJ2-5; D uncertain. V was pared by 4 bases and J by 4 bases, with 4 bases between. The CDR3 has 11 residues. CDR1 is MNHEY and CDR2 is SVGAGI in the germline V gene. CDR3 sequence reads: CASSSGETQYF. The CDR3, as DNA: TGTGCCAGCAGTTCCGGAGAGACCCAGTACTTC.

In this sample, this clone turned up a few times. This chain joins TRBV6-6 and TRBJ1-6; no clear D gene. The V gene's germline CDR1 is MNHNY and CDR2 SVGAGI (reference sequence). V shed 0 bases and J shed 10 bases, with 10 bases lying between them. The CDR3 sequence is 14 residues long. The CDR3 sequence: CASSYSLRESPLHF. The CDR3 nucleotides read TGTGCCAGCAGTTACTCGCTGCGGGAGTCACCCCTCCACTTT.

This clone was found once. This rearrangement joins TRBV5-4 to TRBJ2-2; TRBD2 aligns across 11 bases. Looked up from germline, CDR1 is SGHNT and CDR2 is YYREEE (reference sequence). The CDR3 sequence is 15 residues long. V shed 3 bases, J shed 10 bases, and the junction held 8 bases outside the gene matches. The CDR3 sequence: CASSSRLAGMEELFF. CDR3 in DNA: TGTGCCAGCAGCTCGAGACTAGCGGGAATGGAGGAGCTGTTTTTT. The whole variable domain, filled in from reference TRBV5-4 and TRBJ2-2, reads ETGVTQSPTHLIKTRGQQVTLRCSSQSGHNTVSWYQQALGQGPQFIFQYYREEENGRGNFPPRFSGLQFPNYSSELNVNALELDDSALYLCASSSRLAGMEELFFGEGSRLTVL.

The rearrangement joins TRBV13 to TRBJ2-2; TRBD2 aligns across 7 bases. The CDR3 is 17 amino acids. In germline, CDR1 is PRHDT, CDR2 FYEKMQ (reference sequence). Unmatched junction bases numbered 14, after V lost 5 bases and J lost 5 bases. The CDR3 region has the DNA TGTGCCAGCAGCCCTCCCGGGGGAGGGAGGCGGACCGGGGAGCTGTTTTTT. Translating gives CASSPPGGGRRTGELFF.

This sequence joins TRBV21-1 and TRBJ1-1. TRBV21-1 constitutes a pseudogene. The CDR3 runs 18 residues. DNA of the CDR3: TGTGCCAGCAGCAAAGTTGAATCGCGGGGGGGAACGAACACTGAAGCTTTCTTT. This gives the protein CASSKVESRGGTNTEAFF.

The J gene is TRBJ2-5, the V gene TRBV19, with TRBD1 matching 9 bases. Looked up from germline, CDR1 is LNHDA and CDR2 is SQIVND (reference sequence). The CDR3 sequence is 16 residues long. J was trimmed by 2 bases and V by 0 bases; bases with no gene match: 4. In nucleotides, the CDR3 is TGTGCCAGTAGTATAGATGGGACAGGGAGACAAGAGACCCAGTACTTC. Encoded protein: CASSIDGTGRQETQYF.

For this clone: Likely a read error: the CDR3 ends without its conserved phenylalanine or tryptophan. The V gene is TRBV10-3, the J gene TRBJ1-1; 10 positions agree with TRBD1. The CDR3 runs to 13 residues. V shed 4 bases, J shed 6 bases, and the junction held 2 bases outside the gene matches. Germline CDR1 is ENHRY and CDR2 is SYGVKD. In nucleotides, the CDR3 is TGTGCCATCAGTGGACAGGGGGCCCCTGAAGCTTTCCTT. Translated: CAISGQGAPEAFL.

This clone was counted only a few times. The rearrangement joins TRBV6-1 to TRBJ1-6; 8 bases line up with TRBD1. J lost 8 bases, V lost 3 bases, and 3 bases had no gene match. Germline CDR1 and CDR2: MNHNS and SASEGT. The CDR3 extends over 14 amino acids. CDR3 sequence reads: CASSDAGGDSPLHF. The CDR3 nucleotides are TGTGCCAGCAGTGATGCAGGGGGCGATTCACCCCTCCACTTT.

The chain carries TRBV10-3 and TRBJ1-1; D gene unclear. Germline CDR1 and CDR2: ENHRY and SYGVKD. CDR3 length equals 15 residues. The V end lost 1 base, the J end lost 4 bases, and 13 bases lay between the germline ends. The DNA for the CDR3 is TGTGCCATCAGTGAGTTAGCCACGGGAAGCACTGAAGCTTTCTTT. It is translated as CAISELATGSTEAFF.

This chain uses TRBV18 with TRBJ2-5; the D is unclear. Matching the DNA end better, TRBJ2-7 makes the J call doubtful. Germline values: CDR1 KGHSH, CDR2 LQKENI. The CDR3 is 13 residues long. For the CDR3, the DNA is TGTGCCAGCTCACCAGCAAGCTCCTACGAGCAGTACTTC. Residues: CASSPASSYEQYF.

The chain combines TRBV6-1 with TRBJ1-2, with D uncertain. In germline, CDR1 is MNHNS, CDR2 SASEGT. Trimming removed 2 bases from V and 4 bases from J, with 20 bases in between. This CDR3 is built from 17 residues. CDR3 region: CASSETLGPGLSYGYTF. CDR3 bases: TGTGCCAGCAGTGAAACTTTAGGCCCGGGATTATCCTATGGCTACACCTTC.

The table lists this clone with a few counts. V is TRBV6-1 and J is TRBJ1-1; D remains unclear. In germline, CDR1 is MNHNS, CDR2 SASEGT. Between the trimmed V and J ends, which lost 3 bases and 4 bases, there was a span of 18 bases. The CDR3 runs 16 residues. In DNA, the CDR3 is TGTGCCAGCAGTGACCTCATAGTCTTTGAAGCCACTGAAGCTTTCTTT. As protein: CASSDLIVFEATEAFF.

A single count supports this clone. The chain combines TRBV30 with TRBJ1-5; maybe TRBD1 (5 bases). The length of the CDR3 is 13 residues. Germline V gene data show CDR1 as GTSNPN and CDR2 as SVGIG (reference sequence). V was pared by 5 bases and J by 2 bases, with 10 bases between. CDR3 region: CAWGIRGNQPQHF. CDR3 DNA: TGTGCCTGGGGGATCAGGGGCAATCAGCCCCAGCATTTT. Based on the CDR3 plus reference TRBV30 and TRBJ1-5, the full variable domain is SQTIHQWPATLVQPVGSPLSLECTVEGTSNPNLYWYRQAAGRGLQLLFYSVGIGQISSEVPQNLSASRPQDRQFILSSKKLLLSDSGFYLCAWGIRGNQPQHFGDGTRLSIL.

The rearrangement links TRBV9 to TRBJ2-1, with 7 bases identical to TRBD2. V shed 4 bases and J 8 bases; nucleotides not matched to a gene: 12. Germline CDR1 reads SGDLS; CDR2 reads YYNGEE. The CDR3 spans 15 residues. In DNA form, the CDR3 reads TGTGCCAGCAGCCTTCTAGCGGACCCGAACTATGAGCAGTTCTTC. Protein: CASSLLADPNYEQFF.

This sequence joins TRBV25-1 and TRBJ1-4, with a weak D call TRBD1 (5 bases). This CDR3 contains 15 residues. V was clipped by 2 bases and J by 0 bases, with 7 bases between them. Per germline, CDR1 MGHDK and CDR2 SYGVNS. The CDR3 bases are TGTGCCAGCAGTGAACCACAGGCAACTAATGAAAAACTGTTTTTT. Residues: CASSEPQATNEKLFF.

The CDR3 DNA reads as TGTGCCATCAGTGAACCCCCTGAACTCACAGATACGCAGTATTTT. Encoded protein: CAISEPPELTDTQYF. J is TRBJ2-3 and V is TRBV10-3; D is unresolved. CDR3 length: 15 amino acids. Germline CDR1 ENHRY, CDR2 SYGVKD. Trimming removed 3 bases at V and 2 bases at J, with 12 bases between.

The V and J genes are TRBV6-1 and TRBJ2-1; D is perhaps TRBD2 (6 bases). This CDR3 is built from 15 residues. Germline values: CDR1 MNHNS, CDR2 SASEGT. V was trimmed by 4 bases and J by 6 bases, leaving 16 bases between them. CDR3 sequence: CASSGVRLGPNEQFF. CDR3 DNA: TGTGCCAGCAGTGGGGTGAGACTAGGCCCCAATGAGCAGTTCTTC.